These 9 T cell receptor beta chains were all obtained from the same sample, sequenced in a study of T cell changes during pregnancy in multiple sclerosis. Profiled with immunoSEQ multiplex PCR; TCRdb holds only in-frame clones, not every one. The sample has 50,000 or so clones; roughly nine tenths are singletons. Source: CD8+ T cells from peripheral blood mononuclear cells, taken after pregnancy. Receptors originate from a female donor with multiple sclerosis, enrolled in a pregnancy study.

This chain connects TRBV6-1 to TRBJ2-3; the match to TRBD1 covers 10 bases. The CDR3 has 19 residues. The ends lost 2 bases at V and 2 bases at J; junction bases unmatched: 13. Looked up from germline, CDR1 is MNHNS and CDR2 is SASEGT. CDR3 loop: CASSESYLLGQGITDTQYF. The CDR3 DNA is TGTGCCAGCAGTGAATCCTATCTATTGGGACAGGGGATCACAGATACGCAGTATTTT.

This chain joins TRBV4-2 and TRBJ2-7; the match to TRBD2 covers 9 bases. In germline, CDR1 is LGHNA, CDR2 YNFKEQ. The J segment lost 3 bases and the V segment lost 3 bases, leaving 6 bases of the junction unmatched. The CDR3 consists of 15 residues. CDR3 sequence (DNA): TGTGCCAGCAGCCACCGTTTAGCGGGGGACTACGAGCAGTACTTC. This codes for CASSHRLAGDYEQYF.

The chain combines TRBV6-4 with TRBJ2-3; TRBD2 matches at 9 bases. With V trimmed by 0 bases and J by 0 bases, 4 bases remained unmatched. CDR1 MRHNA and CDR2 SNTAGT come from the germline V gene. The CDR3 has 17 amino acids. This chain's CDR3 is CASSDSAGGSSTDTQYF. CDR3 nucleotide sequence: TGTGCCAGCAGTGACTCAGCGGGGGGCTCTAGCACAGATACGCAGTATTTT.

This clone was seen only a few times. The chain employs TRBV4-1 and TRBJ1-5; D is perhaps TRBD1 (5 bases). V lost 6 bases, J lost 2 bases, and 11 bases lay in between. CDR1 is MGHRA, CDR2 YSYEKL, per germline. The CDR3 consists of 14 residues. The CDR3 loop reads CASSQQEGNQPQHF. CDR3 nucleotides: TGCGCCAGCAGTCAACAGGAGGGCAATCAGCCCCAGCATTTT.

Regarding this clone: One end of the junction is discordant with germline, which a read error may explain. The chain's CDR3 is CASTLEVAGWPNYGYTF. The CDR3, as DNA: TGTGCCAGCACCTTAGAGGTGGCAGGATGGCCTAACTATGGCTACACCTTC. The chain is built from TRBV7-9 and TRBJ1-2; no clear D. Germline V gives CDR1 SEHNR, CDR2 FQNEAQ (reference sequence). The length of the CDR3 is 17 residues.

The chain uses TRBV7-8 and TRBJ2-5, with a possible D match to TRBD2 (6 bases). CDR1 is SGHVS and CDR2 is FQNEAQ in the germline V gene. This CDR3 comprises 18 residues. Trimming left V 1 base short and J 5 bases short, with 23 bases between. The CDR3 protein is CASSLDPGGGRDWETQYF. In nucleotides, the CDR3 is TGTGCCAGCAGCTTAGATCCAGGCGGCGGGCGGGATTGGGAGACCCAGTACTTC. Complete variable domain (other parts from reference TRBV7-8 and TRBJ2-5): GAGVSQSPRYKVAKRGQDVALRCDPISGHVSLFWYQQALGQGPEFLTYFQNEAQLDKSGLPSDRFFAERPEGSVSTLKIQRTQQEDSAVYLCASSLDPGGGRDWETQYFGPGTRLLVL.

The genes are TRBV7-3 and TRBJ2-1; TRBD2 matches 8 bases. The CDR3 covers 11 residues. From germline, CDR1 is SGHTA and CDR2 FQGTGA. V shed 6 bases and J 10 bases; nucleotides not matched to a gene: 2. CDR3 in amino acids: CASSLAGEQFF. CDR3 nucleotides: TGTGCCAGCAGTTTAGCGGGGGAGCAGTTCTTC.

The chain uses TRBV5-6 and TRBJ1-1, with D tentatively TRBD1 (6 bases). The CDR3 is 14 residues long. V lost 0 bases to trimming and J lost 2 bases, with 8 bases between them. Germline V lookup: CDR1 SGHDT, CDR2 YYEEEE. The CDR3 DNA follows: TGTGCCAGCAGCTTGGAACAGGGTAACACTGAAGCTTTCTTT. Amino acids: CASSLEQGNTEAFF.

This CDR3 reads CSVETWDRKETQYF. For the CDR3, the DNA is TGCAGCGTTGAAACCTGGGACAGAAAAGAGACCCAGTACTTC. The chain links TRBV29-1 to TRBJ2-5; 7 positions match TRBD1. The V gene end was trimmed by 2 bases and the J gene end by 3 bases; junction bases not matched to a gene: 6. CDR1 SQVTM and CDR2 ANQGSEA come from the germline V gene. The CDR3 extends over 14 amino acids.